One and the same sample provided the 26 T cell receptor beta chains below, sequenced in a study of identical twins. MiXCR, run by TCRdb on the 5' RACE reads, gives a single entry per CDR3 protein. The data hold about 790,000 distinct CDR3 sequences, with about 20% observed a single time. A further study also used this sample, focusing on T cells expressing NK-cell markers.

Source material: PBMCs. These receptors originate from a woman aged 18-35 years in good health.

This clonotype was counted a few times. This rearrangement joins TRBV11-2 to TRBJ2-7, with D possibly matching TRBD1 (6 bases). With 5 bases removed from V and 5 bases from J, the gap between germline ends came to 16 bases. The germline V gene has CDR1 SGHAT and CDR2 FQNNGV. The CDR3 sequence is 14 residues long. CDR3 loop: CASSTPTGSNEQYF. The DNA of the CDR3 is TGTGCCAGCAGCACCCCGACAGGATCTAACGAGCAGTACTTC.

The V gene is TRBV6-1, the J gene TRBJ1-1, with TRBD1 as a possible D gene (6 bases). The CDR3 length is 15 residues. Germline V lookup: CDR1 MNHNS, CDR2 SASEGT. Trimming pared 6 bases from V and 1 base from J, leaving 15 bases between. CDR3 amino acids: CASSETGFSNTEAFF. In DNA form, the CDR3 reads TGTGCCAGCAGCGAGACAGGTTTTTCGAACACTGAAGCTTTCTTT.

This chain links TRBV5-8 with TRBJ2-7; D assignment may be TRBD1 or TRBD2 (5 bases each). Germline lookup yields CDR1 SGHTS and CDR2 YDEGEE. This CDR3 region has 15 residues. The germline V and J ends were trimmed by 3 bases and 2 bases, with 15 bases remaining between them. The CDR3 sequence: CASSSGTPSTYEQYF. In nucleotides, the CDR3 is TGTGCCAGCAGCTCAGGGACGCCCAGCACCTACGAGCAGTACTTC.

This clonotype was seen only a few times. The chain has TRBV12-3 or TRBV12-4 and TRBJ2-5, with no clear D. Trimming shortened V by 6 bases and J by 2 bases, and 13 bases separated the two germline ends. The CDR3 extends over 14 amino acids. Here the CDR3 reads CASSRVVGQETQYF. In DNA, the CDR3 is TGTGCCAGCAGCCGGGTGGTCGGGCAAGAGACCCAGTACTTC.

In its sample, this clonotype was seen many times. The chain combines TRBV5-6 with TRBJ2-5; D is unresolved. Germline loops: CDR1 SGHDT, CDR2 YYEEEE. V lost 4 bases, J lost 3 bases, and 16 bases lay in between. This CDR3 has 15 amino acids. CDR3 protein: CASSPVPTTKETQYF. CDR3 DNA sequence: TGTGCCAGCAGCCCGGTTCCAACCACTAAAGAGACCCAGTACTTC.

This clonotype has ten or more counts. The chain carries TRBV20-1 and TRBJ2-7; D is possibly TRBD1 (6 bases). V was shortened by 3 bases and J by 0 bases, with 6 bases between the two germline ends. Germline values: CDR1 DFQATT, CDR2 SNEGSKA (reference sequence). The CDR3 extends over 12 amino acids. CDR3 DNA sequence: TGCAGTGCTAGGGACAGCTCCTACGAGCAGTACTTC. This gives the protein CSARDSSYEQYF.

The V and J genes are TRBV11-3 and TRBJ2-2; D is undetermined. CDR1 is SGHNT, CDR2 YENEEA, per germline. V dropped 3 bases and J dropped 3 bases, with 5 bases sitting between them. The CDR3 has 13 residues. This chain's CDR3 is CASSFGHTGELFF. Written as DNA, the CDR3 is TGTGCCAGCAGCTTCGGCCACACCGGGGAGCTGTTTTTT.

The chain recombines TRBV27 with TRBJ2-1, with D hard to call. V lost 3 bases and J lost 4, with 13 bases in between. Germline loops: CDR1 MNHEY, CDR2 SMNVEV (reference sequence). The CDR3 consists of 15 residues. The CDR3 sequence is CASSFWQQRYNEQFF. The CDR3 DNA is TGTGCCAGCAGTTTCTGGCAGCAGAGGTACAATGAGCAGTTCTTC.

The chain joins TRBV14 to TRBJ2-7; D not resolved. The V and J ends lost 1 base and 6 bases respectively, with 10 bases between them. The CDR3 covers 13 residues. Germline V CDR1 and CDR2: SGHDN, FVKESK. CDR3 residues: CASSQARISEQYF. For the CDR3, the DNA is TGTGCCAGCAGCCAAGCTAGGATCTCCGAGCAGTACTTC.

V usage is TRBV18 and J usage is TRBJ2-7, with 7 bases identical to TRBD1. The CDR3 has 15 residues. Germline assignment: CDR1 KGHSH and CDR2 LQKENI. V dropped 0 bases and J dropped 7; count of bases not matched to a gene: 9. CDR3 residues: CASSPPRQGVREQYF. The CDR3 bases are TGTGCCAGCTCACCACCGAGACAGGGTGTACGGGAGCAGTACTTC.

CDR3 DNA sequence: TGTGCCAGCAGCTTAGGGACAGCGGACACCATATATTTT. Its translation: CASSLGTADTIYF. The rearrangement links TRBV5-5 to TRBJ1-3, with 7 positions matching TRBD1. With 2 bases clipped from V and 8 bases from J, the junction kept 4 bases outside the gene matches. CDR1 and CDR2 from the germline V gene are SGHKS and YYEKEE (reference sequence). This CDR3 has 13 residues.

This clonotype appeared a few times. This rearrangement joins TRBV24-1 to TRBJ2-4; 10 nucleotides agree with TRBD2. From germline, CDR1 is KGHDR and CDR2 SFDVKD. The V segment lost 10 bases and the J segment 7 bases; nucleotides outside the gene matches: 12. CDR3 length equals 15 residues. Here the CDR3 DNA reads TGTGCCACAGGGTTAGCGGGGGGTGTCGTTAACATTCAGTACTTC. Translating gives CATGLAGGVVNIQYF.

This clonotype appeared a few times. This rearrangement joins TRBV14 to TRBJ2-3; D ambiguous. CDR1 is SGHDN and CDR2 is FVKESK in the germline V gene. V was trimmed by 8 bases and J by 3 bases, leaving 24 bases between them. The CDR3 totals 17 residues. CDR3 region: CASGYAPKNLATDTQYF. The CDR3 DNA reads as TGTGCCAGCGGCTACGCTCCTAAAAACCTCGCTACAGATACGCAGTATTTT.

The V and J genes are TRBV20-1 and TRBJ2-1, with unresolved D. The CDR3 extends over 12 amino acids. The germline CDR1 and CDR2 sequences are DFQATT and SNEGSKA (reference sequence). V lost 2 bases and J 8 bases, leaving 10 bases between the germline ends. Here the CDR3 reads CSARPIVDEQFF. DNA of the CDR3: TGCAGTGCTAGACCCATCGTGGATGAGCAGTTCTTC.

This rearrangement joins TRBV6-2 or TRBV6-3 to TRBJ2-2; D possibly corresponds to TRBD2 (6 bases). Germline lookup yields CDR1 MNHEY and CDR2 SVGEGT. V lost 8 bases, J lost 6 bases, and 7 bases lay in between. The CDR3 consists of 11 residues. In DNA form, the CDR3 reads TGTGCCAGCTGGAGGGCCGGGGAGCTGTTTTTT. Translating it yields CASWRAGELFF.

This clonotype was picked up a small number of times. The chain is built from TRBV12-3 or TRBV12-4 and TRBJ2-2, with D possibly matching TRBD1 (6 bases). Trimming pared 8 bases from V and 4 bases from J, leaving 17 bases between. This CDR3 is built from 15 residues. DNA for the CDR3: TGTGCCAGCCACTGGGGGCAGGGGATCACCGGGGAGCTGTTTTTT. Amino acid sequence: CASHWGQGITGELFF.

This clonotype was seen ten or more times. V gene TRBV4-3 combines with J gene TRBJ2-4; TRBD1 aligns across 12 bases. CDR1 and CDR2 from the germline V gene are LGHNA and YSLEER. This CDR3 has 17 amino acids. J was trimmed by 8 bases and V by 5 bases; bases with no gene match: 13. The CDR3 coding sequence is TGCGCCAGCAGCAAAAACCTCGGGACAGGGGGCTTGTACATTCAGTACTTC. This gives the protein CASSKNLGTGGLYIQYF.

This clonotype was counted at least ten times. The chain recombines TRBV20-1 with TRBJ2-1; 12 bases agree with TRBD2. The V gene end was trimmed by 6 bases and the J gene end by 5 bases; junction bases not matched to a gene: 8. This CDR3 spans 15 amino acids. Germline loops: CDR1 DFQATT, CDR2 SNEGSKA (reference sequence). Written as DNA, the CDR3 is TGCAGTGCGACGACTAGCGGGAGATCAGACAATGAGCAGTTCTTC. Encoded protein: CSATTSGRSDNEQFF.

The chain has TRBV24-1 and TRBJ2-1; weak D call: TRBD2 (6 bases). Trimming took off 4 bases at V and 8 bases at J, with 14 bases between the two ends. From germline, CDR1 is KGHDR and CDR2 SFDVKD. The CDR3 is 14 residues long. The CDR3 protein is CATSDWDLKDEQFF. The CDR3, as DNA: TGTGCCACCAGTGACTGGGACTTGAAGGATGAGCAGTTCTTC.

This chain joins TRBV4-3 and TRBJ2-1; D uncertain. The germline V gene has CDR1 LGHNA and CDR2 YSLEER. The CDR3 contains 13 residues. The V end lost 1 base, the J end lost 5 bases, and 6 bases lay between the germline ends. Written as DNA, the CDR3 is TGCGCCAGCAGCCAAGTTACCCACAATGAGCAGTTCTTC. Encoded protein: CASSQVTHNEQFF.

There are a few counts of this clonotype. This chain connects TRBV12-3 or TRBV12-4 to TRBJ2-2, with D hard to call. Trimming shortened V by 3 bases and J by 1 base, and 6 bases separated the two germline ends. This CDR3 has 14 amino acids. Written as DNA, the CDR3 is TGTGCCAGCAGTTTTGAGAGGAACACCGGGGAGCTGTTTTTT. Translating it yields CASSFERNTGELFF.

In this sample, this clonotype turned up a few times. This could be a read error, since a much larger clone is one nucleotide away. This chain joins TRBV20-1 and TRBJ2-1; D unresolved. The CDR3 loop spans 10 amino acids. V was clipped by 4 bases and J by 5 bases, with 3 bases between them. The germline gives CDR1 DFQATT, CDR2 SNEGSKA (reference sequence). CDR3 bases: TGCAGTGCTATCAACAATGAGCAGTTCTTC. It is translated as CSAINNEQFF.

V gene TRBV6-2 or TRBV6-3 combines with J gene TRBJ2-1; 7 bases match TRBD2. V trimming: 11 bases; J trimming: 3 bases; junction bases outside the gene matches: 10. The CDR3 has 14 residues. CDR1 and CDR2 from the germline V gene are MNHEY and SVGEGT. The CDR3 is CASKGLADYNEQFF. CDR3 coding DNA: TGTGCCTCCAAAGGGCTAGCGGACTACAATGAGCAGTTCTTC.

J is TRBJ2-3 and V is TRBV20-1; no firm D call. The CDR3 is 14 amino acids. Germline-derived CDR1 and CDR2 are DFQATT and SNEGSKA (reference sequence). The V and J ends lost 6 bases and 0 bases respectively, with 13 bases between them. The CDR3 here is CSAGPPRSTDTQYF. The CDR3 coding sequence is TGCAGTGCAGGCCCCCCGAGGAGCACAGATACGCAGTATTTT.

CDR3 coding DNA: TGCGCCAGCAGCCAGGCGAGGGCAAGCGAGCAGTACTTC. Encoded protein: CASSQARASEQYF. The genes are TRBV5-1 and TRBJ2-7, with a weak D call TRBD2 (5 bases). Trimming took off 4 bases at V and 6 bases at J, with 14 bases between the two ends. The CDR3 loop spans 13 amino acids. Germline V lookup: CDR1 SGHRS, CDR2 YFSETQ.

The DNA of the CDR3 is TGTGCCAGCAGCAGGTACAGCTTTGACTCCTACGAGCAGTACTTC. This gives the protein CASSRYSFDSYEQYF. The chain has TRBV21-1 and TRBJ2-7. TRBV21-1 is a pseudogene segment. This CDR3 comprises 15 residues.